This T cell receptor beta chain was captured by sequencing in a study of technical replicates of blood from a handful of donors. The CDR3 loop spans 13 amino acids. Germline CDR1 and CDR2: GTSNPN and SVGIG (reference sequence). V lost 2 bases and J lost 0, with 7 bases in between. Clones were read by immunoSEQ multiplex PCR, and TCRdb kept only the in-frame ones, dropping some. The table has about 68,000 clones, about 97% seen once. The rearrangement links TRBV30 to TRBJ1-1; no reliable D call. This TCR was sampled from a human donor in good health. Sequencing input: T cells isolated from PBMCs. The CDR3 coding sequence is TGTGCCTGGAGTCTTTCTCTGAACACTGAAGCTTTCTTT. Amino acid sequence: CAWSLSLNTEAFF.